The TCR beta chain under discussion was sequenced for a study of T cells in Graves' hyperthyroidism and ophthalmopathy. Exclusion followed for patients with uncontrolled infection, other autoimmune disease, pregnancy or lactation. Clinical symptoms, serum thyroxine and TRAb, thyroid ultrasound and orbital computed tomography were used for the diagnoses. The CDR3 length is 17 residues. Germline assignment: CDR1 LGHDT and CDR2 YNNKEL (reference sequence). Trimming took 4 bases from V and 9 from J; bases not matched to a gene: 12. This clonotype was seen more than once but under ten times. Researchers amplified the TCR beta CDR3 regions from RNA transcripts. Initially, a first-round RT-PCR of the TCR CDR3 employed the HTBI primer set. TCRdb analysed the multiplex PCR reads with MiXCR anew, one entry per CDR3 protein. The sample records some 180,000 distinct CDR3 sequences, about a sixth being singletons.

What was sequenced was blood. The clonotype was recovered from a woman between 45 and 60 years old with Graves' hyperthyroidism. This chain connects TRBV3-1 to TRBJ2-2; 12 nucleotides align to TRBD2. CDR3 nucleotide sequence: TGTGCCAGCAGCCTCCCGACTAGCGGGGGTTGGATCAGGGAGCTGTTTTTT. Translation: CASSLPTSGGWIRELFF.